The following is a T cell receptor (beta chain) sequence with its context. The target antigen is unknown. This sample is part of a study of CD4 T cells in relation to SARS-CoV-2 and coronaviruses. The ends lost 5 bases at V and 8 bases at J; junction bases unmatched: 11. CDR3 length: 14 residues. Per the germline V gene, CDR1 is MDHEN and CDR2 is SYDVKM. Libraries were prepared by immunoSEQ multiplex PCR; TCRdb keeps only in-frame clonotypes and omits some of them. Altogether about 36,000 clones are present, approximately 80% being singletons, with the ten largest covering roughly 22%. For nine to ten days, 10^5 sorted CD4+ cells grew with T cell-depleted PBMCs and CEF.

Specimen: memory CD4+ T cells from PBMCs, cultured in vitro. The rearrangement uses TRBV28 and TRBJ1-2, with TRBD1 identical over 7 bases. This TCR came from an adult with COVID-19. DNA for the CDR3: TGTGCCAGCAGTCTGACAGGGCTCGTCGAGGGCTACACCTTC. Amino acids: CASSLTGLVEGYTF.